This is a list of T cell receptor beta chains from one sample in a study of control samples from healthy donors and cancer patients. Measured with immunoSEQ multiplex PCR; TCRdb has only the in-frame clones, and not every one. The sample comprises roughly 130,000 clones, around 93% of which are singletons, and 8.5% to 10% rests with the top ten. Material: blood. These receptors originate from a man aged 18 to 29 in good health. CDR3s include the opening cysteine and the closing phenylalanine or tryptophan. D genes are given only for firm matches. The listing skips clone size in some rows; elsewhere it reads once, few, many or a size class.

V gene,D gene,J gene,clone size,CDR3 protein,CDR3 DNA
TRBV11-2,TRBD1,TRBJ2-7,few,CASSLAGGRYEQYF,TGTGCCAGCAGCTTAGCAGGGGGCAGGTACGAGCAGTACTTC
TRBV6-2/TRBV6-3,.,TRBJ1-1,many,CASSDTENTEAFF,TGTGCCAGCAGCGACACCGAGAACACTGAAGCTTTCTTT
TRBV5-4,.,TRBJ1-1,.,CASSPQTRGPNTEAFF,TGTGCCAGCAGCCCCCAAACGCGGGGCCCTAACACTGAAGCTTTCTTT
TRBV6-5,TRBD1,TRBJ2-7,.,CASTQTGTEDYEQYF,TGTGCCAGCACCCAGACCGGGACAGAAGATTACGAGCAGTACTTC
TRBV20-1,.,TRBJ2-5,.,CSATRETQYF,TGCAGTGCTACTAGAGAGACCCAGTACTTC
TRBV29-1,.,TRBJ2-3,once,CSGEVGVSDTQYF,TGCAGCGGTGAAGTGGGAGTTTCAGATACGCAGTATTTT
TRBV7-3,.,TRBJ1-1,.,CASSLRPEETEAFF,TGTGCCAGCAGCTTACGCCCCGAAGAGACTGAAGCTTTCTTT
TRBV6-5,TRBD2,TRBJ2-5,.,CASSPLAGSGETQYF,TGTGCCAGCAGCCCACTAGCGGGGTCAGGAGAGACCCAGTACTTC
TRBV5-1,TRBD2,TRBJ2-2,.,CASSLNGLAGNRELFF,TGCGCCAGCAGCTTGAACGGACTAGCGGGTAACCGGGAGCTGTTTTTT
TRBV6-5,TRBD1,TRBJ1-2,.,CASKGQGGRYGYTF,TGTGCCAGCAAGGGACAGGGGGGTCGTTATGGCTACACCTTC
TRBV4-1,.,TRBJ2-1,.,CASSQGYYNEQFF,TGCGCCAGCAGCCAAGGCTACTACAATGAGCAGTTCTTC
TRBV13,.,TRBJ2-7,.,CASSSRGDREQYF,TGTGCCAGCAGCTCCCGCGGAGACCGCGAGCAGTACTTC
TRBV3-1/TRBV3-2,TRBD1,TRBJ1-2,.,CASSLGQGYGYTF,TGTGCCAGCAGCCTGGGACAGGGGTATGGCTACACCTTC
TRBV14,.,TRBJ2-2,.,CASRGAYTGELFF,TGTGCCAGCAGGGGGGCGTACACCGGGGAGCTGTTTTTT
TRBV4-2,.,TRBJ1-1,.,CASSQDTGASVNTEAFF,TGTGCCAGCAGCCAAGACACGGGGGCCTCGGTAAACACTGAAGCTTTCTTT
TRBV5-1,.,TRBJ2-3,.,CASSLAGGHLTDTQYF,TGCGCCAGCAGCTTGGCAGGTGGGCACCTCACAGATACGCAGTATTTT
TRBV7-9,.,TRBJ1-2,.,CASSPRAGLAYGYTF,TGTGCCAGCAGCCCCAGGGCAGGGCTCGCCTATGGCTACACCTTC
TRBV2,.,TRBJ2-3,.,CASITDRGDTQYF,TGTGCCAGCATAACAGACCGGGGGGATACGCAGTATTTT
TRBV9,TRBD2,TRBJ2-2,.,CASSVALAGYTGELFF,TGTGCCAGCAGCGTAGCACTAGCGGGTTACACCGGGGAGCTGTTTTTT
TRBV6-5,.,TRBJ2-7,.,CASLTTDYEQYF,TGTGCCAGCTTAACGACAGATTACGAGCAGTACTTC
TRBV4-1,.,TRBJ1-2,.,CASSQEPRGGNYGYTF,TGCGCCAGCAGCCAAGAACCTCGGGGAGGAAACTATGGCTACACCTTC
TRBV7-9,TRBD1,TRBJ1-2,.,CASSLLGQNYGYTF,TGTGCCAGCAGCTTACTGGGACAGAACTATGGCTACACCTTC
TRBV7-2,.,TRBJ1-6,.,CASSSLDASPLHF,TGTGCCAGCAGCTCCCTCGATGCTTCACCCCTCCACTTT
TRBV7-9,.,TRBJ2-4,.,CASSLRRGPGKNIQYF,TGTGCCAGCAGCTTAAGGCGGGGGCCGGGCAAAAACATTCAGTACTTC
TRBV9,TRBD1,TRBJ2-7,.,CASSPPPGTDEQYF,TGTGCCAGCAGCCCCCCCCCGGGGACAGACGAGCAGTACTTC
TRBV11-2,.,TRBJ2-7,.,CASSRSLGAIHEQYF,TGTGCCAGCAGCCGATCCCTTGGGGCAATCCACGAGCAGTACTTC
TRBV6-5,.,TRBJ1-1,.,CASSYGGWAAEAFF,TGTGCCAGCAGTTACGGTGGTTGGGCGGCTGAAGCTTTCTTT